A single sample is the source of the 29 T cell receptor beta chains below, sequenced in a study of blood T cell repertoires in COVID-19 (dated by TCRdb to the early 2020s). To prepare the library, the immunoSEQ multiplex PCR assay was applied. This immuneACCESS table, as held by TCRdb, lists in-frame sequences with V and J called but not all clones. Of the missing ones, under half trace to an unresolved V gene in checked studies; the others have no known cause. For this sample there are tens of thousands of clones; roughly 87% appear just once. 7.2% of the sample belongs to the ten largest clones. Sequenced material: peripheral blood. The receptor source for this set is a human donor in a cohort sampled during active COVID-19.

The chain uses TRBV2 and TRBJ2-5, with a possible D match to TRBD1 (6 bases). This CDR3 has 14 residues. Germline loops: CDR1 SNHLY, CDR2 FYNNEI. V lost 3 bases, J lost 7 bases, and 15 bases lay in between. The chain's CDR3 is CASSDRGREGTQYF. CDR3 nucleotide sequence: TGTGCCAGCAGTGACAGGGGTCGCGAAGGGACCCAGTACTTC.

The sample holds one count of this clone. The chain is built from TRBV3-1 (or the pseudogene TRBV3-2) and TRBJ2-3, with 7 positions matching TRBD2. The germline CDR1 and CDR2 sequences are LGHDT and YNNKEL (reference sequence). The CDR3 covers 16 residues. The junction had 7 bases not matched to a gene; V was cut back by 4 bases and J by 0 bases. CDR3 protein: CASSPTAGSSTDTQYF. CDR3 in DNA: TGTGCCAGCAGCCCGACAGCGGGATCTAGCACAGATACGCAGTATTTT.

V gene TRBV10-3 combines with J gene TRBJ1-1, with 7 bases matching TRBD1. This CDR3 region has 12 residues. The ends lost 8 bases at V and 1 base at J; junction bases unmatched: 1. CDR1 and CDR2 (germline): ENHRY, SYGVKD. CDR3 loop: CAIRTGNTEAFF. CDR3 coding DNA: TGTGCCATCCGGACAGGGAACACTGAAGCTTTCTTT.

The V and J genes are TRBV6-5 and TRBJ2-7, with D perhaps TRBD1 (6 bases). The CDR3 is 13 residues long. The germline V gene has CDR1 MNHEY and CDR2 SVGAGI. V shed 6 bases and J shed 3 bases, with 12 bases lying between them. The CDR3 sequence: CASRRGQGYEQYF. For the CDR3, the DNA is TGTGCCAGCAGAAGGGGACAAGGCTACGAGCAGTACTTC.

This clone was observed once. V and J are TRBV5-8 and TRBJ2-7, with a possible D match to TRBD2 (6 bases). Germline V gives CDR1 SGHTS, CDR2 YDEGEE. The length of the CDR3 is 15 residues. V lost 1 base, J lost 0 bases, and 11 bases lay in between. This CDR3 is CASSLHAGSSYEQYF. CDR3 sequence (DNA): TGTGCCAGCAGCTTGCACGCGGGGAGCTCCTACGAGCAGTACTTC. Full variable domain (outside the CDR3, taken from reference TRBV5-8 and TRBJ2-7): EAGVTQSPTHLIKTRGQQATLRCSPISGHTSVYWYQQALGLGLQFLLWYDEGEERNRGNFPPRFSGRQFPNYSSELNVNALELEDSALYLCASSLHAGSSYEQYFGPGTRLTVT.

The V gene is TRBV3-1 (or the pseudogene TRBV3-2), the J gene TRBJ2-3; no definite D call. This CDR3 spans 17 amino acids. Between the trimmed V and J ends, which lost 3 bases and 0 bases, there was a span of 16 bases. Germline V gene sequence: CDR1 LGHDT, CDR2 YNNKEL (reference sequence). The CDR3 sequence: CASSQKWLAPSTDTQYF. CDR3 nucleotide sequence: TGTGCCAGCAGCCAGAAGTGGTTGGCCCCTAGCACAGATACGCAGTATTTT.

The V and J genes are TRBV30 and TRBJ1-1; D is perhaps TRBD1 (5 bases). The V gene's germline CDR1 is GTSNPN and CDR2 SVGIG (reference sequence). The CDR3 runs to 13 residues. V was clipped by 4 bases and J by 0 bases, with 9 bases between them. The chain's CDR3 is CAWTSQVNTEAFF. The CDR3 DNA reads as TGTGCCTGGACTTCACAGGTGAACACTGAAGCTTTCTTT.

This clone was seen only a few times. This sequence joins TRBV6-2 or TRBV6-3 and TRBJ1-5, with a tentative D call TRBD1 (5 bases). The CDR3 loop spans 13 amino acids. The V end was cut by 1 base, the J end by 7 bases, with 8 bases between. The germline V gene encodes CDR1 MNHEY and CDR2 SVGEGT. CDR3 coding DNA: TGTGCCAGCAGTTACTGGGGGGGGCAGCCCCAGCATTTT. Its protein is CASSYWGGQPQHF.

The CDR3 here is CASSTDRGGEKLFF. Here the CDR3 DNA reads TGTGCCAGCAGCACCGACAGGGGAGGTGAAAAACTGTTTTTT. The chain recombines TRBV7-9 with TRBJ1-4; 8 bases line up with TRBD1. The CDR3 runs 14 residues. The V gene's germline CDR1 is SEHNR and CDR2 FQNEAQ (reference sequence). After removal of 5 bases from V and 7 bases from J, the junction contained 6 bases not matched to a gene.

The genes are TRBV2 and TRBJ1-2; possible D gene TRBD1, 6 bases. V gave up 5 bases and J gave up 2 bases, with 9 bases separating them. Germline lookup yields CDR1 SNHLY and CDR2 FYNNEI. The CDR3 contains 13 residues. The CDR3 DNA reads TGTGCCAGCAGTCCCGACAGGAACTATGGCTACACCTTC. Translated, it gives CASSPDRNYGYTF.

This chain connects TRBV19 to TRBJ1-2; TRBD1 agrees at 9 bases. Germline V CDR1 and CDR2: LNHDA, SQIVND (reference sequence). This CDR3 comprises 14 residues. V gave up 6 bases and J gave up 8 bases; unmatched junction bases: 10. The CDR3 DNA is TGTGCCAGTAGACCCCCGGGACAGGGCTTCGGCTACACCTTC. It translates to CASRPPGQGFGYTF.

This sequence joins TRBV27 and TRBJ2-7; TRBD2 agrees at 12 bases. This CDR3 comprises 14 residues. Per the germline V gene, CDR1 is MNHEY and CDR2 is SMNVEV (reference sequence). V dropped 5 bases and J dropped 4; count of bases not matched to a gene: 3. The CDR3 sequence is CASSGTSGRYEQYF. CDR3 in DNA: TGTGCCAGCAGTGGTACTAGCGGGAGGTACGAGCAGTACTTC.

The CDR3 DNA is TGCGCCAGCAGCTTGGGTTGGCGGGGTTACCAAGAGACCCAGTACTTC. Translated, it gives CASSLGWRGYQETQYF. This chain connects TRBV5-1 to TRBJ2-5; tentatively, D is TRBD2 (6 bases). This CDR3 comprises 16 residues. V lost 0 bases and J lost 0, with 12 bases in between. Looked up from germline, CDR1 is SGHRS and CDR2 is YFSETQ.

The chain carries TRBV28 and TRBJ1-4, with no clear D. The V end lost 6 bases, the J end lost 4 bases, and 18 bases lay between the germline ends. The CDR3 runs to 16 residues. CDR1 and CDR2 (germline): MDHEN, SYDVKM. In nucleotides, the CDR3 is TGTGCCAGCAGCCCCCCAACTACCTGGCTTAATGAAAAACTGTTTTTT. Translated: CASSPPTTWLNEKLFF.

The chain links TRBV27 to TRBJ2-5, with D perhaps TRBD1 (6 bases). The CDR3 has 13 residues. Germline-derived CDR1 and CDR2 are MNHEY and SMNVEV (reference sequence). V was clipped by 5 bases and J by 5 bases, with 12 bases between them. The chain's CDR3 is CASSTNTGETQYF. The DNA for the CDR3 is TGTGCCAGCAGTACGAACACAGGGGAGACCCAGTACTTC.

This chain uses TRBV28 with TRBJ2-1; 10 bases line up with TRBD2. Losses at the gene ends were 7 bases for V and 7 bases for J; bases not matched to a gene: 7. The CDR3 sequence is 14 residues long. Per the germline V gene, CDR1 is MDHEN and CDR2 is SYDVKM. The CDR3 loop is CASTRLAGLNEQFF. CDR3 coding DNA: TGTGCCAGCACCCGACTAGCGGGCCTGAATGAGCAGTTCTTC.

The chain links TRBV18 to TRBJ1-1; D remains ambiguous. Trimming pared 2 bases from V and 1 base from J, leaving 11 bases between. The CDR3 length is 15 residues. Germline V gives CDR1 KGHSH, CDR2 LQKENI. The CDR3 is CASSPKEAPNTEAFF. In nucleotides, the CDR3 is TGTGCCAGCTCACCAAAGGAGGCACCGAACACTGAAGCTTTCTTT.

This chain links TRBV5-4 with TRBJ1-4, with TRBD1 as a possible D gene (5 bases). There are 15 residues in the CDR3. Germline V gene lookup returns CDR1 SGHNT and CDR2 YYREEE (reference sequence). The V and J ends lost 4 bases and 7 bases respectively, with 17 bases between them. CDR3 nucleotides: TGTGCCAGCAGCGCCTCTAGGGGTGTGGGTGAAAAACTGTTTTTT. It is translated as CASSASRGVGEKLFF.

The rearrangement uses TRBV11-2 and TRBJ2-2, with 7 bases identical to TRBD2. Trimming at V came to 5 bases and at J to 1 base, leaving 7 bases not matched to a gene. This CDR3 is 16 amino acids long. Germline-derived CDR1 and CDR2 are SGHAT and FQNNGV. The CDR3 region is CASSRIGGWNTGELFF. The CDR3 nucleotides read TGTGCCAGCAGCCGCATCGGGGGGTGGAACACCGGGGAGCTGTTTTTT.

Only a few counts were recorded for this clone. The genes are TRBV7-9 and TRBJ2-7; the D is unclear. Deletions cut 5 bases from V and 6 bases from J, with 17 bases between. This CDR3 spans 14 amino acids. Germline lookup yields CDR1 SEHNR and CDR2 FQNEAQ (reference sequence). DNA for the CDR3: TGTGCCAGCAGCAGCACTGACTTCTCCAGCGAGCAGTACTTC. Its translation: CASSSTDFSSEQYF.

In its sample, this clone was seen once. This chain connects TRBV28 to TRBJ1-1; 10 positions match TRBD1. CDR1 MDHEN and CDR2 SYDVKM come from the germline V gene. Trimming took 2 bases from V and 11 from J; bases not matched to a gene: 14. CDR3 length: 16 residues. CDR3 coding DNA: TGTGCCAGCAGTTTAGGGGGAAGACAGGGGGCGGTTTACGCTTTCTTT. Translation: CASSLGGRQGAVYAFF. Drawing the rest from reference TRBV28 and TRBJ1-1, the complete variable domain is DVKVTQSSRYLVKRTGEKVFLECVQDMDHENMFWYRQDPGLGLRLIYFSYDVKMKEKGDIPEGYSVSREKKERFSLILESASTNQTSMYLCASSLGGRQGAVYAFFGQGTRLTVV.

The CDR3: CASSFRLQGDEQYF. As DNA, the CDR3 is TGTGCCAGCAGTTTTCGTCTCCAGGGCGACGAGCAGTACTTC. The chain couples TRBV28 to TRBJ2-7; tentative D call: TRBD1 (5 bases). The CDR3 is 14 residues long. Trimming removed 3 bases at V and 5 bases at J, with 14 bases between. Germline loops: CDR1 MDHEN, CDR2 SYDVKM.

The chain employs TRBV5-1 and TRBJ2-7; 9 bases map to TRBD1. CDR1 and CDR2 (germline): SGHRS, YFSETQ. V gave up 3 bases and J gave up 2 bases; unmatched junction bases: 6. This CDR3 spans 15 amino acids. CDR3 sequence reads: CASSSGQGPPYEQYF. CDR3 bases: TGCGCCAGCAGCTCTGGACAGGGGCCACCCTACGAGCAGTACTTC.

The chain uses TRBV30 and TRBJ1-4, with D perhaps matching TRBD1 (6 bases). CDR3 length: 14 residues. V lost 7 bases, J lost 7 bases, and 19 bases lay in between. CDR1 is GTSNPN, CDR2 SVGIG, per germline (reference sequence). The CDR3 loop reads CASNGKGGGEKLFF. The CDR3 coding sequence is TGTGCCTCCAACGGGAAAGGGGGGGGTGAAAAACTGTTTTTT.

The rearrangement joins TRBV6-5 to TRBJ2-7, with D perhaps TRBD1 (6 bases). This CDR3 comprises 15 residues. The germline V and J ends were trimmed by 2 bases and 0 bases, with 11 bases remaining between them. Germline V gene data show CDR1 as MNHEY and CDR2 as SVGAGI. CDR3 DNA sequence: TGTGCCAGCAGTTACGTTCAGGGGTCCTCCTACGAGCAGTACTTC. Amino acids: CASSYVQGSSYEQYF.

The CDR3 spells CASSQDLGQPQHF. The CDR3 coding sequence is TGTGCCAGCAGCCAAGATCTCGGGCAGCCCCAGCATTTT. This chain links TRBV3-1 (or the pseudogene TRBV3-2) with TRBJ1-5, with D unclear. From germline, CDR1 is LGHDT and CDR2 YNNKEL (reference sequence). V was cut by 0 bases and J by 7 bases, with 7 bases left in between. The CDR3 runs 13 residues.

The chain has TRBV27 and TRBJ2-3; TRBD2 aligns across 12 bases. The CDR3 sequence is 14 residues long. Looked up from germline, CDR1 is MNHEY and CDR2 is SMNVEV (reference sequence). The V and J ends lost 4 bases and 7 bases, in that order; junction bases with no gene match: 3. The CDR3 is CASSSGLAGNTQYF. The CDR3 nucleotides are TGTGCCAGCAGTTCCGGACTAGCGGGGAATACGCAGTATTTT.

The gene calls are TRBV11-2 and TRBJ2-7; D gene ambiguous. Germline CDR1 is SGHAT and CDR2 is FQNNGV. Trimming shortened V by 3 bases and J by 3 bases, and 6 bases separated the two germline ends. The CDR3 extends over 12 amino acids. The CDR3 reads CASSFGRYEQYF. The CDR3 DNA is TGTGCCAGCAGCTTTGGCCGCTACGAGCAGTACTTC.

The rearrangement links TRBV19 to TRBJ1-6; TRBD1 agrees at 12 bases. The germline CDR1 and CDR2 sequences are LNHDA and SQIVND (reference sequence). With V trimmed by 9 bases and J by 4 bases, 4 bases remained unmatched. The CDR3 is 15 amino acids. CDR3 residues: CASRDRGQYNSPLHF. The CDR3 bases are TGTGCCAGCAGGGACAGGGGGCAATATAATTCACCCCTCCACTTT.